The 16 T cell receptor beta chains given below trace back to one sample, sequenced in a study of shared clonotypes between healthy human individuals. The protocol was immunoSEQ multiplex PCR, while the TCRdb copy is restricted to in-frame clones and leaves out a portion. The table shows millions of clones, with 85% to 95% occurring only once. The sample consisted of naive CD4+ T cells sorted from blood. The subset: CD45RA+ positively selected. All receptors derive from a man aged 18 to 30 in good health.

V and J are TRBV4-2 and TRBJ2-3; TRBD2 is a possible D gene (6 bases). V shed 3 bases and J shed 1 base, with 17 bases lying between them. The CDR3 is 17 residues long. Germline V CDR1 and CDR2: LGHNA, YNFKEQ. CDR3: CASSQRLLAEGTDTQYF. The CDR3 DNA is TGTGCCAGCAGCCAGAGATTGTTAGCGGAGGGCACAGATACGCAGTATTTT.

CDR3 residues: CASSLAPGVTEAFF. For the CDR3, the DNA is TGTGCCAGCAGCTTAGCGCCGGGGGTCACTGAAGCTTTCTTT. The chain links TRBV7-2 to TRBJ1-1; D is possibly TRBD1 (5 bases). V lost 0 bases, J lost 4 bases, and 9 bases lay in between. The CDR3 has 14 residues. Germline-derived CDR1 and CDR2 are SGHTA and FQGNSA.

This chain uses TRBV5-1 with TRBJ2-7; possibly TRBD1 for D (5 bases). The CDR3 length is 14 residues. Germline CDR1 is SGHRS and CDR2 is YFSETQ. V lost 0 bases, J lost 5 bases, and 12 bases lay in between. This CDR3 reads CASSLDGRVNEQYF. The CDR3 DNA sequence: TGCGCCAGCAGCTTGGACGGCAGGGTGAACGAGCAGTACTTC.

This chain links TRBV5-1 with TRBJ1-2; D unresolved. The V end lost 3 bases, the J end lost 4 bases, and 19 bases lay between the germline ends. Germline CDR1 reads SGHRS; CDR2 reads YFSETQ. CDR3 length: 16 residues. The CDR3 DNA reads as TGCGCCAGCAGCTCCTCCGACTTACTCGGAGGCTATGGCTACACCTTC. As protein: CASSSSDLLGGYGYTF.

On this clone: One end of the junction does not line up with germline, which may come from a read error. This rearrangement joins TRBV6-5 to TRBJ1-1; 7 bases are shared with TRBD1. The CDR3 has 11 amino acids. Germline V gene lookup returns CDR1 MNHEY and CDR2 SVGAGI. CDR3 sequence: CASRQGTSTVF. DNA for the CDR3: TGTGCCAGCAGACAGGGGACGTCGACGGTCTTT.

The rearrangement uses TRBV18 and TRBJ1-1; 7 bases match TRBD1. With V trimmed by 2 bases and J by 0 bases, 9 bases remained unmatched. This CDR3 comprises 17 residues. In germline, CDR1 is KGHSH, CDR2 LQKENI. Here the CDR3 DNA reads TGTGCCAGCTCACCATCGGAGGGGGCGAGATTGAACACTGAAGCTTTCTTT. Translated: CASSPSEGARLNTEAFF.

The CDR3: CSVYRDRANEQFF. The CDR3 DNA reads TGCAGCGTTTACCGGGACAGGGCCAATGAGCAGTTCTTC. The chain uses TRBV29-1 and TRBJ2-1, with TRBD1 identical over 9 bases. This CDR3 is built from 13 residues. The junction had 5 bases not matched to a gene; V was cut back by 5 bases and J by 6 bases. Germline CDR1 is SQVTM and CDR2 is ANQGSEA.

In its sample, this clone was seen once. The chain couples TRBV5-5 to TRBJ2-2; 10 nucleotides line up with TRBD1. Germline V gives CDR1 SGHKS, CDR2 YYEKEE (reference sequence). This CDR3 is built from 15 residues. V lost 4 bases to trimming and J lost 4 bases; unmatched junction nucleotides: 4. CDR3 amino acids: CASSPGQGSTGELFF. CDR3 sequence (DNA): TGTGCCAGCAGCCCGGGACAGGGGTCCACCGGGGAGCTGTTTTTT.

This chain connects TRBV4-1 to TRBJ1-2, with 7 bases identical to TRBD1. V was clipped by 5 bases and J by 4 bases; unmatched bases: 4. The CDR3 totals 13 residues. Germline CDR1 is MGHRA and CDR2 is YSYEKL. The CDR3 DNA reads TGCGCCAGCAGCTCAGGGGGAGGCTATGGCTACACCTTC. It codes for CASSSGGGYGYTF.

V and J are TRBV6-1 and TRBJ1-5; weak D call: TRBD1 (6 bases). CDR1 and CDR2 (germline): MNHNS, SASEGT. The CDR3 has 16 residues. Between the trimmed V and J ends, which lost 4 bases and 0 bases, there was a span of 13 bases. CDR3 nucleotide sequence: TGTGCCAGCAGTGTACCGACAGGCAATAGCAATCAGCCCCAGCATTTT. Translated: CASSVPTGNSNQPQHF.

The count of this clone is one. The CDR3 DNA sequence: TGCAGCGTTGAAGGAGCGGGCAGGGGCGACGAGCAGTACTTC. It encodes CSVEGAGRGDEQYF. V usage is TRBV29-1 and J usage is TRBJ2-7, with D tentatively TRBD1 or TRBD2 (6 bases each). There are 14 residues in the CDR3. The V gene lost 1 base and the J gene lost 5 bases, with 15 bases spanning the gap. In germline, CDR1 is SQVTM, CDR2 ANQGSEA.

The V and J genes are TRBV15 and TRBJ2-7; no clear D gene. V was shortened by 6 bases and J by 6 bases, with 12 bases between the two germline ends. CDR3 length: 12 residues. CDR1 is LNHNV and CDR2 is YYDKDF in the germline V gene (reference sequence). CDR3 in DNA: TGTGCCACCAGGGGTGTGAGGAGCGAGCAGTACTTC. It specifies CATRGVRSEQYF.

The genes are TRBV10-2 and TRBJ2-7; TRBD1 matches at 7 bases. The CDR3 runs 17 residues. CDR1 is WSHSY, CDR2 SAAADI, per germline. Trimming removed 3 bases from V and 3 bases from J; junction bases left unmatched: 14. This CDR3 is CASSDQNYRGPLYEQYF. The CDR3, as DNA: TGCGCCAGCAGTGACCAGAACTACAGGGGACCTCTCTACGAGCAGTACTTC.

The CDR3 sequence: CASSDIYNSPLHF. The CDR3 region has the DNA TGTGCCAGCAGCGACATTTATAATTCACCCCTCCACTTT. The V and J genes are TRBV9 and TRBJ1-6; D is uncertain. Trimming took 3 bases from V and 4 from J, leaving 5 bases between them. Germline lookup yields CDR1 SGDLS and CDR2 YYNGEE. This CDR3 is 13 amino acids long.

V and J are TRBV10-2 and TRBJ2-7; no definite D call. Trimming shortened V by 7 bases and J by 0 bases, and 10 bases separated the two germline ends. CDR1 is WSHSY, CDR2 SAAADI, per germline. This CDR3 has 13 amino acids. CDR3 DNA sequence: TGCGCCAGCAAGGCCCAGAGCTCCTACGAGCAGTACTTC. It specifies CASKAQSSYEQYF.

The gene calls are TRBV4-2 and TRBJ2-3, with 9 bases that match TRBD2. Germline V gene lookup returns CDR1 LGHNA and CDR2 YNFKEQ. The CDR3 contains 17 residues. Germline trimming cut 1 base from V and 2 bases from J; bases unmatched to any gene: 7. The CDR3 loop reads CASSQGVAGASTDTQYF. As DNA, the CDR3 is TGTGCCAGCAGCCAAGGGGTAGCGGGGGCCTCCACAGATACGCAGTATTTT.